Each of the 32 T cell receptor beta chains below was sequenced from the same sample in a study of OX40 agonist ivuxolimab in advanced cancers. Produced via immunoSEQ multiplex PCR; TCRdb's table is partial and in-frame only. The sample yields some 66,000 clones, less than 90% seen once. The sample was CD4+ or CD8+ T cells sorted from blood, taken in a trial of the OX40 agonist ivuxolimab. All receptors come from an adult with an advanced solid tumor such as melanoma, head and neck, liver or kidney cancer.

This rearrangement joins TRBV18 to TRBJ1-5, with 7 positions matching TRBD1. Germline assignment: CDR1 KGHSH and CDR2 LQKENI. CDR3 length: 16 amino acids. After removal of 3 bases from V and 6 bases from J, the junction contained 11 bases not matched to a gene. For the CDR3, the DNA is TGTGCCAGCTCACCCTCAAGTACAGGGGCGACTCAGCCCCAGCATTTT. This sequence encodes CASSPSSTGATQPQHF.

V usage is TRBV18 and J usage is TRBJ2-3; no definite D call. Germline V lookup: CDR1 KGHSH, CDR2 LQKENI. The CDR3 has 14 amino acids. Trimming pared 3 bases from V and 3 bases from J, leaving 10 bases between. CDR3 protein: CASSPGISTDTQYF. CDR3 in DNA: TGTGCCAGCTCACCCGGAATATCGACAGATACGCAGTATTTT.

The rearrangement links TRBV14 to TRBJ2-2; 10 nucleotides line up with TRBD1. The junction had 8 bases not matched to a gene; V was cut back by 4 bases and J by 3 bases. The CDR3 is 17 residues long. Per germline, CDR1 SGHDN and CDR2 FVKESK. CDR3 protein: CASSLRQGALDTGELFF. The DNA for the CDR3 is TGTGCCAGCAGCCTTCGACAGGGGGCGCTGGACACCGGGGAGCTGTTTTTT.

This chain joins TRBV7-8 and TRBJ1-1, with no clear D. The CDR3 is made up of 11 amino acids. CDR1 SGHVS and CDR2 FQNEAQ come from the germline V gene. Trimming left V 2 bases short and J 5 bases short, with 3 bases between. The CDR3 reads CASSLLTEAFF. In DNA form, the CDR3 reads TGTGCCAGCAGCTTACTAACTGAAGCTTTCTTT. Combining the CDR3 with reference TRBV7-8 and TRBJ1-1 gives the whole variable domain GAGVSQSPRYKVAKRGQDVALRCDPISGHVSLFWYQQALGQGPEFLTYFQNEAQLDKSGLPSDRFFAERPEGSVSTLKIQRTQQEDSAVYLCASSLLTEAFFGQGTRLTVV.

The CDR3 spells CASSMRLGIYEQYF. CDR3 sequence (DNA): TGTGCCAGCAGTATGAGACTAGGGATCTACGAGCAGTACTTC. V usage is TRBV27 and J usage is TRBJ2-7, with a weak D call TRBD2 (6 bases). Germline V gene data show CDR1 as MNHEY and CDR2 as SMNVEV (reference sequence). The V end lost 5 bases, the J end lost 3 bases, and 14 bases lay between the germline ends. CDR3 size: 14 residues.

The rearrangement joins TRBV2 to TRBJ1-2; maybe TRBD1 (5 bases). V gave up 1 base and J gave up 2 bases, with 8 bases separating them. CDR1 and CDR2 (germline): SNHLY, FYNNEI. This CDR3 is built from 14 residues. This CDR3 reads CASSEGTGNYGYTF. The DNA of the CDR3 is TGTGCCAGCAGTGAAGGTACAGGCAACTATGGCTACACCTTC. Using reference TRBV2 and TRBJ1-2 for the parts outside the CDR3, the full variable domain is EPEVTQTPSHQVTQMGQEVILRCVPISNHLYFYWYRQILGQKVEFLVSFYNNEISEKSEIFDDQFSVERPDGSNFTLKIRSTKLEDSAMYFCASSEGTGNYGYTFGSGTRLTVV.

The chain uses TRBV11-3 and TRBJ2-7; TRBD1 is a possible D gene (5 bases). The germline gives CDR1 SGHNT, CDR2 YENEEA. Deletions cut 1 base from V and 1 base from J, with 5 bases between. This CDR3 has 13 amino acids. In DNA, the CDR3 is TGTGCCAGCAGCTTAGCAGGGTCCTACGAGCAGTACTTC. Protein product: CASSLAGSYEQYF.

V gene TRBV19 combines with J gene TRBJ1-5; 7 bases match TRBD1. Unmatched junction bases numbered 5, after V lost 3 bases and J lost 3 bases. Germline CDR1 is LNHDA and CDR2 is SQIVND (reference sequence). The CDR3 has 15 residues. The CDR3 DNA is TGTGCCAGTAGTATCACAGGGGCAGACAATCAGCCCCAGCATTTT. This sequence encodes CASSITGADNQPQHF.

J is TRBJ2-7 and V is TRBV5-6, with a tentative D call TRBD1 (5 bases). With 1 base removed from V and 4 bases from J, the gap between germline ends came to 15 bases. Germline values: CDR1 SGHDT, CDR2 YYEEEE. CDR3 length: 15 amino acids. The CDR3 loop is CASSLSPQGGYEQYF. For the CDR3, the DNA is TGTGCCAGCAGCTTGTCTCCCCAGGGTGGGTACGAGCAGTACTTC. Drawing the rest from reference TRBV5-6 and TRBJ2-7, the complete variable domain is DAGVTQSPTHLIKTRGQQVTLRCSPKSGHDTVSWYQQALGQGPQFIFQYYEEEERQRGNFPDRFSGHQFPNYSSELNVNALLLGDSALYLCASSLSPQGGYEQYFGPGTRLTVT.

V is TRBV10-2 and J is TRBJ2-1; no firm D call. V was pared by 2 bases and J by 9 bases, with 11 bases between. Per the germline V gene, CDR1 is WSHSY and CDR2 is SAAADI. The CDR3 loop spans 13 amino acids. DNA for the CDR3: TGCGCCAGCAGTGAGCTACTCCTCGGTGAGCAGTTCTTC. Encoded protein: CASSELLLGEQFF.

The V call is TRBV11-3, the J call TRBJ2-7; D possibly corresponds to TRBD2 (5 bases). The germline gives CDR1 SGHNT, CDR2 YENEEA. The CDR3 extends over 14 amino acids. The V end lost 5 bases, the J end lost 0 bases, and 11 bases lay between the germline ends. This CDR3 reads CASSPRESSYEQYF. As DNA, the CDR3 is TGTGCCAGCAGCCCGAGGGAAAGCTCCTACGAGCAGTACTTC. The full variable domain, rest sourced from reference TRBV11-3 and TRBJ2-7, is EAGVVQSPRYKIIEKKQPVAFWCNPISGHNTLYWYLQNLGQGPELLIRYENEEAVDDSQLPKDRFSAERLKGVDSTLKIQPAELGDSAVYLCASSPRESSYEQYFGPGTRLTVT.

The chain combines TRBV7-9 with TRBJ1-1; the match to TRBD1 covers 9 bases. The germline gives CDR1 SEHNR, CDR2 FQNEAQ (reference sequence). This CDR3 contains 18 residues. The ends lost 3 bases at V and 3 bases at J; junction bases unmatched: 14. CDR3 in amino acids: CASSFLVWGQGEDTEAFF. CDR3 bases: TGTGCCAGCAGCTTTCTCGTTTGGGGACAGGGTGAGGACACTGAAGCTTTCTTT.

A few counts support this clone. The genes are TRBV11-1 and TRBJ2-7, with 16 positions matching TRBD2. Trimming cost V 5 bases and J 4 bases; bases outside gene matches: 2. Germline loops: CDR1 SGHAT, CDR2 FQDESV (reference sequence). The CDR3 runs 15 residues. For the CDR3, the DNA is TGTGCCAGCAGCGAGGGACTAGCGGGAGGGTACGAGCAGTACTTC. The encoded protein is CASSEGLAGGYEQYF.

The chain links TRBV27 to TRBJ1-2, with 7 bases lining up with TRBD1. Germline CDR1 is MNHEY and CDR2 is SMNVEV (reference sequence). CDR3 length: 17 residues. V gave up 0 bases and J gave up 3 bases; unmatched junction bases: 10. Here the CDR3 DNA reads TGTGCCAGCAGTTTATCGTCGTTAGGAGGGGGCGACTATGGCTACACCTTC. It codes for CASSLSSLGGGDYGYTF.

The chain is built from TRBV28 and TRBJ2-5; the match to TRBD1 covers 8 bases. The junction had 12 bases not matched to a gene; V was cut back by 7 bases and J by 8 bases. The germline gives CDR1 MDHEN, CDR2 SYDVKM. The CDR3 has 14 residues. The CDR3 here is CASTNPGQAPTQYF. The CDR3 DNA sequence: TGTGCCAGCACCAACCCGGGACAGGCCCCAACCCAGTACTTC.

This clone was detected a few times. The rearrangement uses TRBV28 and TRBJ1-5; D remains ambiguous. Germline CDR1 reads MDHEN; CDR2 reads SYDVKM. This CDR3 comprises 13 residues. V lost 6 bases, J lost 4 bases, and 10 bases lay in between. The CDR3 DNA sequence: TGTGCCAGCAGCAATGGCGGGAATCAGCCCCAGCATTTT. Translated: CASSNGGNQPQHF.

The rearrangement links TRBV7-2 to TRBJ2-1; the D gene is possibly TRBD2 (6 bases). The CDR3 totals 12 residues. The germline V gene has CDR1 SGHTA and CDR2 FQGNSA. With 5 bases removed from V and 6 bases from J, the gap between germline ends came to 8 bases. This CDR3 is CASSAGINEQFF. CDR3 sequence (DNA): TGTGCCAGCAGCGCGGGAATCAATGAGCAGTTCTTC.

This sequence joins TRBV7-9 and TRBJ2-3; 7 nucleotides line up with TRBD2. Losses at the gene ends were 0 bases for V and 4 bases for J; bases not matched to a gene: 7. The length of the CDR3 is 16 residues. The germline gives CDR1 SEHNR, CDR2 FQNEAQ (reference sequence). CDR3: CASSLAGGILADTQYF. CDR3 coding DNA: TGTGCCAGCAGCTTAGCGGGAGGGATTTTGGCAGATACGCAGTATTTT.

This sequence joins TRBV5-1 and TRBJ1-1; perhaps TRBD1 as D (6 bases). The germline gives CDR1 SGHRS, CDR2 YFSETQ. The CDR3 has 15 amino acids. V lost 3 bases to trimming and J lost 3 bases, with 15 bases between them. The DNA for the CDR3 is TGCGCCAGCAGCTCCCTCGGAGGGGGGGACACTGAAGCTTTCTTT. Translated: CASSSLGGGDTEAFF.

This clone was counted only a few times. The chain uses TRBV2 and TRBJ2-5; TRBD1 or TRBD2 may be the D gene (5 bases each). V was cut by 5 bases and J by 1 base, with 11 bases left in between. Germline assignment: CDR1 SNHLY and CDR2 FYNNEI. The CDR3 length is 14 residues. The CDR3 DNA reads as TGTGCCAGCAGTATCCGGGACCTCCAAGAGACCCAGTACTTC. It yields the protein CASSIRDLQETQYF. Variable domain in full (rest from reference TRBV2 and TRBJ2-5): EPEVTQTPSHQVTQMGQEVILRCVPISNHLYFYWYRQILGQKVEFLVSFYNNEISEKSEIFDDQFSVERPDGSNFTLKIRSTKLEDSAMYFCASSIRDLQETQYFGPGTRLLVL.

J is TRBJ2-7 and V is TRBV4-2; the D call may be TRBD1 or TRBD2 (5 bases each). The CDR3 is 15 amino acids. With 0 bases removed from V and 0 bases from J, the gap between germline ends came to 9 bases. The germline CDR1 and CDR2 sequences are LGHNA and YNFKEQ. The CDR3: CASSQDRDGSYEQYF. Written as DNA, the CDR3 is TGTGCCAGCAGCCAAGATAGGGACGGCTCCTACGAGCAGTACTTC.

V and J are TRBV5-5 and TRBJ1-4, with TRBD1 matching 7 bases. The CDR3 covers 14 residues. CDR1 and CDR2 from the germline V gene are SGHKS and YYEKEE (reference sequence). Trimming cost V 4 bases and J 13 bases; bases outside gene matches: 13. DNA of the CDR3: TGTGCCAGCAGCCCATATACCGGGACAGCGGTACTGTTTTTT. It codes for CASSPYTGTAVLFF.

The chain's CDR3 is CATSRGGIYEQYF. The CDR3, as DNA: TGTGCCACCAGCAGAGGGGGGATCTACGAGCAGTACTTC. The chain is built from TRBV15 and TRBJ2-7, with D perhaps given as TRBD1 or TRBD2 (5 bases each). Germline V gene sequence: CDR1 LNHNV, CDR2 YYDKDF (reference sequence). The ends were cut back, 1 base at V and 3 bases at J, with 7 bases in the middle. This CDR3 spans 13 amino acids. The full variable domain, rest sourced from reference TRBV15 and TRBJ2-7, is DAMVIQNPRYQVTQFGKPVTLSCSQTLNHNVMYWYQQKSSQAPKLLFHYYDKDFNNEADTPDNFQSRRPNTSFCFLDIRSPGLGDTAMYLCATSRGGIYEQYFGPGTRLTVT.

The rearrangement joins TRBV2 to TRBJ1-6; D perhaps matches TRBD1 (5 bases). The length of the CDR3 is 16 residues. CDR1 SNHLY and CDR2 FYNNEI come from the germline V gene. The V gene lost 8 bases and the J gene lost 4 bases, with 18 bases spanning the gap. The CDR3 bases are TGTGCCAGCTATGAACAGAGGGGCGGATATAATTCACCCCTCCACTTT. Protein: CASYEQRGGYNSPLHF.

This sequence joins TRBV29-1 and TRBJ2-1, with 7 bases aligning to TRBD1. This CDR3 region has 15 residues. Germline CDR1 reads SQVTM; CDR2 reads ANQGSEA. With 4 bases clipped from V and 8 bases from J, the junction kept 14 bases outside the gene matches. This chain's CDR3 is CSVGIGTDTFDEQFF. The CDR3 DNA sequence: TGCAGCGTTGGTATCGGGACAGACACGTTCGATGAGCAGTTCTTC.

The chain is built from TRBV9 and TRBJ2-1, with TRBD2 matching 8 bases. V shed 3 bases and J 4 bases; nucleotides not matched to a gene: 6. Germline V gene lookup returns CDR1 SGDLS and CDR2 YYNGEE. The CDR3 has 15 residues. The CDR3 region has the DNA TGTGCCAGCAGCGGGGGCGCGGGAGGATACAATGAGCAGTTCTTC. Protein: CASSGGAGGYNEQFF.

The chain couples TRBV5-4 to TRBJ2-5, with 8 nucleotides matching TRBD1. Trimming at V came to 3 bases and at J to 5 bases, leaving 12 bases not matched to a gene. CDR1 is SGHNT, CDR2 YYREEE, per germline (reference sequence). This CDR3 spans 16 amino acids. CDR3: CASSSPTGARLETQYF. The CDR3 nucleotides read TGTGCCAGCAGCTCCCCGACAGGGGCTCGTTTGGAGACCCAGTACTTC.

The CDR3 nucleotides are TGTGCCAGCAGCTTAGGAGTCAGGGAAGAATATGGCTACACCTTC. This codes for CASSLGVREEYGYTF. The chain employs TRBV7-6 and TRBJ1-2; D is perhaps TRBD1 (5 bases). The CDR3 runs 15 residues. Trimming took off 1 base at V and 5 bases at J, with 14 bases between the two ends. CDR1 is SGHVS, CDR2 FNYEAQ, per germline.

The chain recombines TRBV11-2 with TRBJ2-3, with D possibly matching TRBD2 (5 bases). From germline, CDR1 is SGHAT and CDR2 FQNNGV. V was shortened by 5 bases and J by 5 bases, with 17 bases between the two germline ends. CDR3 length equals 15 residues. CDR3 sequence: CASSPSSGRVDTQYF. The CDR3 nucleotides read TGTGCCAGCAGCCCCTCCAGCGGTCGAGTAGATACGCAGTATTTT.

There are a few counts of this clone. This chain uses TRBV11-2 with TRBJ2-1; 9 nucleotides agree with TRBD1. The germline CDR1 and CDR2 sequences are SGHAT and FQNNGV. The CDR3 covers 14 residues. V was clipped by 5 bases and J by 8 bases; unmatched bases: 7. The CDR3 protein is CASSPLDRGYEQFF. CDR3 sequence (DNA): TGTGCCAGCAGCCCTCTGGACAGGGGCTATGAGCAGTTCTTC.

This clone has just a few counts. The chain links TRBV11-2 to TRBJ2-1, with D unclear. This CDR3 spans 12 amino acids. The ends were cut back, 5 bases at V and 9 bases at J, with 11 bases in the middle. The germline V gene has CDR1 SGHAT and CDR2 FQNNGV. This CDR3 reads CASSPPGFEQFF. The CDR3 DNA follows: TGTGCCAGCAGCCCCCCGGGTTTTGAGCAGTTCTTC.

The rearrangement joins TRBV30 to TRBJ2-1; no clear D gene. The CDR3 is made up of 12 amino acids. The V gene lost 0 bases and the J gene lost 8 bases, with 8 bases spanning the gap. In germline, CDR1 is GTSNPN, CDR2 SVGIG (reference sequence). CDR3 nucleotides: TGTGCCTGGAGTGTACTGCCCTATGAGCAGTTCTTC. Translated, it gives CAWSVLPYEQFF. The full variable domain, completed using reference TRBV30 and TRBJ2-1, is SQTIHQWPATLVQPVGSPLSLECTVEGTSNPNLYWYRQAAGRGLQLLFYSVGIGQISSEVPQNLSASRPQDRQFILSSKKLLLSDSGFYLCAWSVLPYEQFFGPGTRLTVL.